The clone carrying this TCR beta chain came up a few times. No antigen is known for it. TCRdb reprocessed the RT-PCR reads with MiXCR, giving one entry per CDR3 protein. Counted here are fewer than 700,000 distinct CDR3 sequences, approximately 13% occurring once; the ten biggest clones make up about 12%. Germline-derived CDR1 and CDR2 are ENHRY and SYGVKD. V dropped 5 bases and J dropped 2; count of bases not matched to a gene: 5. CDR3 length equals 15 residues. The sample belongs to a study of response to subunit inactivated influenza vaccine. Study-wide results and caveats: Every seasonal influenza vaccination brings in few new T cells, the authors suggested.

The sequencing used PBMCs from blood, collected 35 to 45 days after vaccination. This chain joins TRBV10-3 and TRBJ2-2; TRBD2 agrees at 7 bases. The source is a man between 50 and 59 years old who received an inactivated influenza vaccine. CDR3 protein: CAISSSGANTGELFF. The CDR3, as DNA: TGTGCCATCAGTTCGAGCGGGGCCAACACCGGGGAGCTGTTTTTT.